This T cell receptor (beta chain) stems from a study of beta chain features in type 1 diabetes. Expressed TCRB transcripts were sequenced because the entire RNA isolate underwent reverse transcription. TCRdb's table, derived via immunoSEQ multiplex PCR, lists solely in-frame clones and lacks some. The table records 810,000 or so clones, roughly a sixth of them present only once. This CDR3 is 14 amino acids long. The V and J ends lost 7 bases and 4 bases respectively, with 14 bases between them. Germline assignment: CDR1 MDHEN and CDR2 SYDVKM. This clone was detected a few times. The sequence was collected from a woman aged 18-35 years in good health. The sample consisted of naive CD4+ T cells from blood. The rearrangement joins TRBV28 to TRBJ2-1, with D tentatively TRBD1 (6 bases). CDR3 in amino acids: CASNQGSMYNEQFF. For the CDR3, the DNA is TGTGCCAGCAACCAGGGGAGTATGTACAATGAGCAGTTCTTC.